This entry features one T cell receptor beta chain sequence. Its antigen is unknown. A junction end diverges from the germline sequence, so it may reflect a read error. The V gene's germline CDR1 is ENHRY and CDR2 SYGVKD. The CDR3 sequence is 16 residues long. This entry comes from a study of Graves' ophthalmopathy and Graves' hyperthyroidism. General observations from the study: Ophthalmopathy progression predictions by the model showed around 72% specificity and 60% to 71% sensitivity.

The study amplified TCR beta CDR3 regions using RNA transcripts. HTBI primers primed a first-round RT-PCR, and a second-round multiplex PCR followed. In TCRdb, the multiplex PCR reads were re-called with MiXCR into one record per CDR3 protein. The sample holds more than 550,000 distinct CDR3 sequences, about 41% seen once. Ophthalmopathy in the donors was of moderate-to-severe activity, with CAS ≥3, NOSPECS ≥4 and duration under 3 months. The study excluded patients with other autoimmune diseases, uncontrolled infections, pregnancy or lactation. Clinical symptoms and serum thyroxine were used for diagnosis; TRAb, thyroid ultrasound and orbital computed tomography were also relied on.

This chain links TRBV10-3 with TRBJ1-2; weak D call: TRBD1 (6 bases). Input material: peripheral blood. The TCR originated in an adult man with Graves' ophthalmopathy. CDR3 in amino acids: CASSYSTGGARYGYTF. The CDR3 nucleotides read TGTGCCAGCAGTTACTCGACCGGGGGCGCGCGTTATGGCTACACCTTC.